This TCR beta chain emerged from a study of cytomegalovirus exposure and HLA in healthy donors. Turning to the study itself: Earlier sequencing of approximately 200 million T cells yielded around 100 million unique TCR beta sequences. There were 350 to 400 genotyped donors. Of these, 75% to 85% fell in the genetic ancestry cluster associated with self-reported Caucasian donors. Whole-study results and caveats: In a later analysis, approximately 15,000 TCR beta sequences were associated with HLA alleles at 0.05 false discovery rate.

PCR primers comprised 60 Vbeta and 13 Jbeta primers. Clones were sequenced by immunoSEQ multiplex PCR, and TCRdb holds only the in-frame ones, with some missing. This sample carries 130,000 to 150,000 clones, less than 85% of them seen once, and the ten largest clones take roughly 10%. Notes on this clone: Its antigen is not known.

Trimming left V 0 bases short and J 6 bases short, with 11 bases between. There are 14 residues in the CDR3. The germline gives CDR1 LGHNA, CDR2 YNFKEQ. These donors counted as nominally healthy when sampled, but unrecorded immune exposures were likely. The sample was PBMCs. This rearrangement joins TRBV4-2 to TRBJ1-2; D is perhaps TRBD1 (6 bases). This sequence was found in a woman aged 45 to 65 in good health and CMV-seropositive. The CDR3 region has the DNA TGTGCCAGCAGCCAAGAGGGGGGGGCCGATGGCTACACCTTC. It is translated as CASSQEGGADGYTF.